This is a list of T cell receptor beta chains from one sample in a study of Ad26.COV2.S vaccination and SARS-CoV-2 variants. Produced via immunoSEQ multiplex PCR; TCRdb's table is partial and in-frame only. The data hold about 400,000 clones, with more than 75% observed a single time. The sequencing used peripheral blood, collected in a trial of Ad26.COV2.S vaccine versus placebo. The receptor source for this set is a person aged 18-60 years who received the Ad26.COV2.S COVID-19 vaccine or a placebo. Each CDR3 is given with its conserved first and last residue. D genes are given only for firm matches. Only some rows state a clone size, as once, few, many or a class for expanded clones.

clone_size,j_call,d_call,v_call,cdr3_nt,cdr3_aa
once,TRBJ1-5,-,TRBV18,TGTGCCAGCTCTTTTGGACAAAATCAGCCCCAGCATTTT,CASSFGQNQPQHF
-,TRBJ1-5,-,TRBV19,TGTGCCAGTAGTATCGCCCGGGACAACAATCAGCCCCAGCATTTT,CASSIARDNNQPQHF
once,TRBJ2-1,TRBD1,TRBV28,TGTGCCAGCAGTTTAGGGACAGGGGGGCGCAATGAGCAGTTCTTC,CASSLGTGGRNEQFF
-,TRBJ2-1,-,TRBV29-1,TGCAGCGTTGAAAGACAGGTTAATGAGCAGTTCTTC,CSVERQVNEQFF
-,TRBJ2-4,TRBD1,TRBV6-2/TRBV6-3,TGTGCCAGCAGTACACAGGGGGTATTAGCCAAAAACATTCAGTACTTC,CASSTQGVLAKNIQYF
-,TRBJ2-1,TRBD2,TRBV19,TGTGCCAGTAGTAGGACTAGGCCCTACAATGAGCAGTTCTTC,CASSRTRPYNEQFF
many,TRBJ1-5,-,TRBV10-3,TGTGCCATCAGTTCAAATACGGATCAGCCCCAGCATTTT,CAISSNTDQPQHF
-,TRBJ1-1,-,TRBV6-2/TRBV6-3,TGTGCCAGCAGTTACCTTCTACGAGGATTGAACACTGAAGCTTTCTTT,CASSYLLRGLNTEAFF
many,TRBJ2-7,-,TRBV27,TGTGCCAGCAGTTTTCCGGCGGGAGAGCAGTACTTC,CASSFPAGEQYF
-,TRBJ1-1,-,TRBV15,TGTGCCACCAGCAGAGGGGCCGGACACCGAATCACGAACACTGAAGCTTTCTTT,CATSRGAGHRITNTEAFF
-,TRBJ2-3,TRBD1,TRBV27,TGTGCCAGCAGTCCCCTCGACAGGGTCAGAACAGATACGCAGTATTTT,CASSPLDRVRTDTQYF
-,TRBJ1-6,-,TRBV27,TGTGCCAGCAGTTTATCTAAAGGGTGGAATTCACCCCTCCACTTT,CASSLSKGWNSPLHF
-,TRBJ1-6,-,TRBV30,TGTGCCTGGAGTGTGGCCTCCGAATCCCTCCACTTT,CAWSVASESLHF
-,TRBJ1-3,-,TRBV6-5,TGTGCCGCTCGAGCCTCTGGAAACACCATATATTTT,CAARASGNTIYF
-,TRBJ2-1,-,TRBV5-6,TGTGCCAGCAGCAACGAGGGCGGATACAATGAGCAGTTCTTC,CASSNEGGYNEQFF
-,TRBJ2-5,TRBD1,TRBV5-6,TGTGCCAGCAGCTTCGCCGTAAGGGACAGCCAAGAGACCCAGTACTTC,CASSFAVRDSQETQYF
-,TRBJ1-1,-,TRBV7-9,TGTGCCAGCAGTCCTAACCGGAGGAGGGGATCCTTGAACACTGAAGCTTTCTTT,CASSPNRRRGSLNTEAFF
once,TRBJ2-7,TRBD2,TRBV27,TGTGCCAGCAGCTCGTTGGCGGGGGGGTCCTACGAGCAGTACTTC,CASSSLAGGSYEQYF
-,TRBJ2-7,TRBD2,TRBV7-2,TGTGCCAGCACGCACCGGGGCGGGGGGGCCTTTTTCTACGAGCAGTACTTC,CASTHRGGGAFFYEQYF
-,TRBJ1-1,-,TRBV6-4,TGTGCCAGCAGTGACTCTGACTCCCTTTGGGCTGAAGCTTTCTTT,CASSDSDSLWAEAFF
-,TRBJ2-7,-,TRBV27,TGTGCCAGCAGTTTATCGGGGACGGGCTTAGGCGAGCAGTACTTC,CASSLSGTGLGEQYF
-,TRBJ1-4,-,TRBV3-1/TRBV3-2,TGTGCCAGCAGCGCGACGGGGACAACTAATGAAAAACTGTTTTTT,CASSATGTTNEKLFF
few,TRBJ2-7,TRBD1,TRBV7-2,TGTGCCAGCAGCAAGGACGTCGGGACAGGTTCCTACGAGCAGTACTTC,CASSKDVGTGSYEQYF
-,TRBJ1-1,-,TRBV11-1,TGTGCCAGCAGCCCAAATCGACGGACCAACACTGAAGCTTTCTTT,CASSPNRRTNTEAFF
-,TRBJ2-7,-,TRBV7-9,TGTGCCAGCAGCTTAGAACGTCCCGGGGGAGAGCAGTACTTC,CASSLERPGGEQYF
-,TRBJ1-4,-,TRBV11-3,TGTGCCAGCAGCTCGGGACCGAAGGTGGCTAATGAAAAACTGTTTTTT,CASSSGPKVANEKLFF
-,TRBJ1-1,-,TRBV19,TGTGCCAGTAGTACAGGAACCCGTGAGGCTTTCTTT,CASSTGTREAFF
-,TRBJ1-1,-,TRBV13,TGTGCCAGCAGCCGGGGGGTCACTGAAGCTTTCTTT,CASSRGVTEAFF
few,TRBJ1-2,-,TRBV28,TGTGCCAGCAGTTACCAGGACGGGCGAAACTATGGCTACACCTTC,CASSYQDGRNYGYTF
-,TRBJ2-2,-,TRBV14,TGTGCCAGCAGCCAAGTCGCCACCGGGGAGCTGTTTTTT,CASSQVATGELFF
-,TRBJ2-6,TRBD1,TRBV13,TGTGCCAGCAGCTTAGCCACAGGGGTCGGGGCCAACGTCCTGACTTTC,CASSLATGVGANVLTF
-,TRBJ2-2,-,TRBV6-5,TGTGCCAGCAACGAACGAAGTGACACCGGGGAGCTGTTTTTT,CASNERSDTGELFF
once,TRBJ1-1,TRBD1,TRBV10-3,TGTGCCATCAGGGGGGACAGGGCTGAAGCTTTCTTT,CAIRGDRAEAFF
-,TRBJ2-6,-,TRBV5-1,TGCGCCAGCAGCCCGGGCCTCGGGACTGGGGCCAACGTCCTGACTTTC,CASSPGLGTGANVLTF
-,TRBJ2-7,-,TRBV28,TGTGCCAGCAGTTTATTGGGGGGCTACGAGCAGTACTTC,CASSLLGGYEQYF
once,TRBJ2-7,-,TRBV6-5,TGTGCCAGCAGCCTCAGTCTAACCTACGAGCAGTACTTC,CASSLSLTYEQYF
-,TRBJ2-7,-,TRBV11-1,TGTGCCAGCAGCGAGACGACGATTTACGAGCAGTACTTC,CASSETTIYEQYF
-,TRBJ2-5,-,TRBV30,TGTGCCTGGTCCCCCGGGGAGACCCAGTACTTC,CAWSPGETQYF
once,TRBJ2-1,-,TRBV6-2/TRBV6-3,TGTGCCAGCAGTCGAACGGCCATGAACAATGAGCAGTTCTTC,CASSRTAMNNEQFF
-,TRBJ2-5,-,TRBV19,TGTGCCTCCACAGGGATCTCGGAGACCCAGTACTTC,CASTGISETQYF
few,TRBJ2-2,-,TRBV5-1,TGCGCCAGCAGCTTGGGGCCAGGAATCACCGGGGAGCTGTTTTTT,CASSLGPGITGELFF
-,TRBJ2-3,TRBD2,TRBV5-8,TGTGCCAGCAGCTTGCTAGCGGGGGGTAGGACAGATACGCAGTATTTT,CASSLLAGGRTDTQYF
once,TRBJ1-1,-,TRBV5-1,TGCGCCAGCAGCTTGGGGGATATGAACACTGAAGCTTTCTTT,CASSLGDMNTEAFF